The present T cell receptor beta chain was sequenced within a study of T cells expressing NK-cell markers. Study as a whole: Out of eight donors sequenced, seven tested HCMV-seropositive and the remaining one seronegative. Study findings and constraints: CD8+ T cells in a handful of donors included dominant NKG2C+ clonotypes at roughly 1.0-7.5%.

TCRdb reprocessed the 5' RACE reads, with one entry per CDR3 protein and no DNA. This sample contains roughly 180,000 distinct CDR3 sequences. In regard to this clonotype: Its antigen remains unknown.

Per germline, CDR1 MNHNY and CDR2 SVGAGI (reference sequence). The CDR3 sequence is 11 residues long. V is TRBV6-6 and J is TRBJ2-7; TCRdb calls TRBD1, which cannot be checked without DNA. The clonotype originates from a woman between 18 and 70 years old in good health. The sequenced sample consisted of blood T cells: a sorted CD56 or NKG2C T cell subset, CD4+ or CD8+ T cells, or bulk PBMC T cells (not recorded which). CDR3 in amino acids: CARGDRDEQYF.